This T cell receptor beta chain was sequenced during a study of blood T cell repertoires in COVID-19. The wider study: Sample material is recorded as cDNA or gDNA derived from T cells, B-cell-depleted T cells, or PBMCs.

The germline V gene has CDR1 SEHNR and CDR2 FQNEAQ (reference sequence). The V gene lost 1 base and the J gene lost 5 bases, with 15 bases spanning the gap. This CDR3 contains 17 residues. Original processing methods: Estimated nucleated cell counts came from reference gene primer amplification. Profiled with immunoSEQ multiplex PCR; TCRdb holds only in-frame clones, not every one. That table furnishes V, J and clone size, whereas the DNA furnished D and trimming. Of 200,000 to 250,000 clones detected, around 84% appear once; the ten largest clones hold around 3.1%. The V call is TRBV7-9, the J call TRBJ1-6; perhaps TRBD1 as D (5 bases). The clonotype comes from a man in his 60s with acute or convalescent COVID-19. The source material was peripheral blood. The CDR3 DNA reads TGTGCCAGCAGCTTAGAAAAGCGGGACTGCCATAATTCACCCCTCCACTTT. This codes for CASSLEKRDCHNSPLHF.